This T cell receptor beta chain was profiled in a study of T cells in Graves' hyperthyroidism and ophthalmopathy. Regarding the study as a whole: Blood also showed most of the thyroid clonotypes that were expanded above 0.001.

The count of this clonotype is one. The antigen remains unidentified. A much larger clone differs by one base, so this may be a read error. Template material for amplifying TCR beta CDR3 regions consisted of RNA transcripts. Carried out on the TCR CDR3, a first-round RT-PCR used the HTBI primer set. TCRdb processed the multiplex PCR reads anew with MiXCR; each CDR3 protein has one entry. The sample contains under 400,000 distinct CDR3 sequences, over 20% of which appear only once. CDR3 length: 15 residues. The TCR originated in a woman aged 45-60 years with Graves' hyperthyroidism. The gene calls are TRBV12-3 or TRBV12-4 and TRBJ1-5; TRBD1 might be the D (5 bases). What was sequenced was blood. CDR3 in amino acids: CASSLTQGSNQHQHF. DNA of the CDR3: TGTGCCAGCAGTTTAACCCAGGGAAGCAATCAGCACCAGCATTTT.